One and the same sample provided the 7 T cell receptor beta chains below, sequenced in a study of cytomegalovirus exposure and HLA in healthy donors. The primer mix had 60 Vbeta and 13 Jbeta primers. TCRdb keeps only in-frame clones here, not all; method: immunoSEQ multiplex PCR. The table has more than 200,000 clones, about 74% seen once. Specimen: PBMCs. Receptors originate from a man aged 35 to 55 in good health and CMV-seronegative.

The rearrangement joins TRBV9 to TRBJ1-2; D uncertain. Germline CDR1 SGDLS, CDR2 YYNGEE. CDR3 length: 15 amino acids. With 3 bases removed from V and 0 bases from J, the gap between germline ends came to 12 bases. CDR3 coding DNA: TGTGCCAGCAGCGGACACAGTCATACTAACTATGGCTACACCTTC. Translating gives CASSGHSHTNYGYTF.

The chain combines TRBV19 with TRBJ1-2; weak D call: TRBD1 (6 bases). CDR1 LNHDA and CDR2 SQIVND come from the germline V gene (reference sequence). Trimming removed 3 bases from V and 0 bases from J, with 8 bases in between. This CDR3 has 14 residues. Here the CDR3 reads CASSMGAANYGYTF. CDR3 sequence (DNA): TGTGCCAGTAGTATGGGGGCGGCTAACTATGGCTACACCTTC.

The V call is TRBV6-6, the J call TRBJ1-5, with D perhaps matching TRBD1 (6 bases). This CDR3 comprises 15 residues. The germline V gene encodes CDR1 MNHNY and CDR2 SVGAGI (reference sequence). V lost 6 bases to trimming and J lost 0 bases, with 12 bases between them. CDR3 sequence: CASSPGAGSNQPQHF. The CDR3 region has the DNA TGTGCCAGCAGCCCAGGGGCGGGTAGCAATCAGCCCCAGCATTTT.

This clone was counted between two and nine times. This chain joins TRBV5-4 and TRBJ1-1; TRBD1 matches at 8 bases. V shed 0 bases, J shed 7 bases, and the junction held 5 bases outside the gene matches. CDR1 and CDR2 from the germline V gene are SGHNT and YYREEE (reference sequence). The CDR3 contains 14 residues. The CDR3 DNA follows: TGTGCCAGCAGCTTGGAGCAGGGGGCGATTGAAGCTTTCTTT. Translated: CASSLEQGAIEAFF.

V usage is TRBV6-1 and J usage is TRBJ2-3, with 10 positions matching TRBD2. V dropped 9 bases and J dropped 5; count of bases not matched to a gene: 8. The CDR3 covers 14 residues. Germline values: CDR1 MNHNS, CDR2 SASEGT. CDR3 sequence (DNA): TGTGCCAGTGGAGCGGGGGGGCATAAAGATACGCAGTATTTT. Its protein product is CASGAGGHKDTQYF.

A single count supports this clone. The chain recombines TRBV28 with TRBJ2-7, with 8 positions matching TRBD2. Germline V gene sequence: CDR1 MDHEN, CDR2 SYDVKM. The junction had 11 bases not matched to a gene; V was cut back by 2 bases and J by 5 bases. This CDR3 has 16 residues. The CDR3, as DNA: TGTGCCAGCAGTTTAACGCCTCCAGCGGGAGCCCACGAGCAGTACTTC. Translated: CASSLTPPAGAHEQYF.

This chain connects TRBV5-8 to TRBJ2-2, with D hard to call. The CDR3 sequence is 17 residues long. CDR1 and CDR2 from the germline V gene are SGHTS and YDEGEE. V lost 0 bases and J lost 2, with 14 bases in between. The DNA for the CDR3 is TGTGCCAGCAGCTTGGGGTTGGGTCCGACTAACACCGGGGAGCTGTTTTTT. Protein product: CASSLGLGPTNTGELFF.